These 32 T cell receptor beta chains came from one sample sequenced in a study of blood T cell repertoires in COVID-19 (dated by TCRdb to 2020 to 2022). The library was prepared using the immunoSEQ multiplex PCR assay. TCRdb stores this immuneACCESS table with in-frame sequences only. Part of the clones is absent; in the studies checked, under half of the shortfall reflects unresolved V genes, and no reason is known for the rest. The sample table lists some 120,000 clones, around 83% of them with a count of one. About 5.4% of the sample is taken by the ten largest. Sequencing used peripheral blood. These TCRs come from a man older than 75 with active or convalescent COVID-19.

This clone was detected a few times. The chain employs TRBV5-1 and TRBJ1-2, with 8 bases lining up with TRBD1. Trimming at V came to 4 bases and at J to 3 bases, leaving 8 bases not matched to a gene. Germline loops: CDR1 SGHRS, CDR2 YFSETQ. CDR3 length equals 15 residues. In nucleotides, the CDR3 is TGCGCCAGCAGCCTCCGGACAGGGCCTGACTATGGCTACACCTTC. Its protein is CASSLRTGPDYGYTF.

This sequence joins TRBV2 and TRBJ1-3; possibly TRBD1 for D (5 bases). The germline V and J ends were trimmed by 3 bases and 2 bases, with 11 bases remaining between them. Germline values: CDR1 SNHLY, CDR2 FYNNEI. CDR3 size: 15 residues. The CDR3 reads CASSDQGGAGNTIYF. The CDR3 coding sequence is TGTGCCAGCAGTGATCAGGGTGGCGCTGGAAACACCATATATTTT.

In regard to this clone: The missing conserved phenylalanine or tryptophan at the end of this CDR3 makes a read error likely. The chain joins TRBV27 to TRBJ1-1; 7 nucleotides line up with TRBD1. The CDR3 covers 12 residues. Germline CDR1 reads MNHEY; CDR2 reads SMNVEV (reference sequence). J lost 3 bases, V lost 7 bases, and 2 bases had no gene match. The CDR3 sequence is CASKTGHTEAFL. CDR3 nucleotide sequence: TGTGCCAGCAAGACAGGGCACACTGAAGCTTTCCTT.

The chain recombines TRBV7-2 with TRBJ2-1; D not certain. CDR1 and CDR2 (germline): SGHTA, FQGNSA. CDR3 length: 13 residues. V was trimmed by 5 bases and J by 9 bases, leaving 14 bases between them. Here the CDR3 reads CASSQNAAGEQFF. CDR3 DNA sequence: TGTGCCAGCAGCCAAAACGCTGCCGGTGAGCAGTTCTTC. The entire variable domain, with the rest obtained from reference TRBV7-2 and TRBJ2-1, is as follows: GAGVSQSPSNKVTEKGKDVELRCDPISGHTALYWYRQSLGQGLEFLIYFQGNSAPDKSGLPSDRFSAERTGGSVSTLTIQRTQQEDSAVYLCASSQNAAGEQFFGPGTRLTVL.

This rearrangement joins TRBV4-1 to TRBJ1-1; D uncertain. Germline-derived CDR1 and CDR2 are MGHRA and YSYEKL. The CDR3 has 16 amino acids. The V end lost 1 base, the J end lost 0 bases, and 12 bases lay between the germline ends. CDR3 loop: CASSQVQEQLNTEAFF. CDR3 bases: TGCGCCAGCAGCCAAGTTCAAGAACAGCTGAACACTGAAGCTTTCTTT.

This sequence joins TRBV19 and TRBJ2-3; tentatively, D is TRBD1 (5 bases). Looked up from germline, CDR1 is LNHDA and CDR2 is SQIVND (reference sequence). The CDR3 has 14 residues. Trimming took off 4 bases at V and 2 bases at J, with 10 bases between the two ends. CDR3 nucleotide sequence: TGTGCCAGTAGTAATGACAGACTCACAGATACGCAGTATTTT. Its protein is CASSNDRLTDTQYF.

The chain carries TRBV3-1 (or the pseudogene TRBV3-2) and TRBJ1-1; TRBD1 is a possible D gene (5 bases). Trimming took 3 bases from V and 2 from J, leaving 10 bases between them. The germline CDR1 and CDR2 sequences are LGHDT and YNNKEL (reference sequence). CDR3 length equals 14 residues. Written as DNA, the CDR3 is TGTGCCAGCAGCCAGCGGGACTCAAACACTGAAGCTTTCTTT. Protein product: CASSQRDSNTEAFF.

The chain uses TRBV11-3 and TRBJ2-5, with D tentatively TRBD2 (6 bases). The germline gives CDR1 SGHNT, CDR2 YENEEA. V was cut by 3 bases and J by 2 bases, with 13 bases left in between. This CDR3 is 15 amino acids long. CDR3 coding DNA: TGTGCCAGCAGCTTCGGAACTAGCCAACAAGAGACCCAGTACTTC. Protein product: CASSFGTSQQETQYF.

The CDR3 nucleotides are TGTGCCAGCAGCTTAGGAGGGTCTCTAGCCAAAAACATTCAGTACTTC. Its protein product is CASSLGGSLAKNIQYF. The V call is TRBV7-2, the J call TRBJ2-4, with a weak D call TRBD2 (5 bases). Germline V gene sequence: CDR1 SGHTA, CDR2 FQGNSA. V was clipped by 1 base and J by 0 bases, with 10 bases between them. This CDR3 region has 16 residues.

V usage is TRBV6-5 and J usage is TRBJ2-6; possibly TRBD1 for D (6 bases). Trimming shortened V by 2 bases and J by 2 bases, and 10 bases separated the two germline ends. The CDR3 runs 16 residues. Per germline, CDR1 MNHEY and CDR2 SVGAGI. CDR3 DNA: TGTGCCAGCAGTTACACAACAGGGACTGGGGCCAACGTCCTGACTTTC. It codes for CASSYTTGTGANVLTF.

The rearrangement links TRBV10-3 to TRBJ2-7; D call uncertain. The CDR3 consists of 11 residues. V was trimmed by 10 bases and J by 1 base, leaving 8 bases between them. Germline V lookup: CDR1 ENHRY, CDR2 SYGVKD. CDR3 sequence: CATSRSYEQYF. Written as DNA, the CDR3 is TGTGCCACCTCGCGTTCCTACGAGCAGTACTTC.

The chain joins TRBV5-6 to TRBJ2-2; TRBD2 might be the D (5 bases). The CDR3 is 13 residues long. Trimming removed 4 bases from V and 5 bases from J, with 9 bases in between. CDR1 and CDR2 (germline): SGHDT, YYEEEE. The CDR3 coding sequence is TGTGCCAGCAGCCCGGACTGGACCGGGGAGCTGTTTTTT. It yields the protein CASSPDWTGELFF.

This clone was seen a handful of times. The chain employs TRBV7-3 and TRBJ2-7; 11 bases agree with TRBD1. J was trimmed by 7 bases and V by 6 bases; bases with no gene match: 8. The CDR3 is 14 residues long. Germline V CDR1 and CDR2: SGHTA, FQGTGA. Written as DNA, the CDR3 is TGTGCCAGCAGTGCAACCGGGACAGGGGGTGAGCAGTACTTC. This translates into CASSATGTGGEQYF.

This clone came up many times. As DNA, the CDR3 is TGCGCCAGCAGCCAAGATCGGAGTCCGAACAATGAGCAGTTCTTC. Its translation: CASSQDRSPNNEQFF. The chain employs TRBV4-3 and TRBJ2-1, with D hard to call. Germline lookup yields CDR1 LGHNA and CDR2 YSLEER. The CDR3 spans 15 residues. Trimming cost V 0 bases and J 5 bases, with 11 bases left between them.

The chain couples TRBV7-2 to TRBJ1-5; 7 bases align to TRBD1. V was pared by 5 bases and J by 2 bases, with 6 bases of the junction left unmatched. Germline CDR1 SGHTA, CDR2 FQGNSA. This CDR3 contains 15 residues. The CDR3 DNA is TGTGCCAGCAGCCAAACCGGGACAGGCAATCAGCCCCAGCATTTT. This gives the protein CASSQTGTGNQPQHF.

This chain uses TRBV27 with TRBJ1-1, with D unresolved. The CDR3 sequence is 14 residues long. The germline CDR1 and CDR2 sequences are MNHEY and SMNVEV (reference sequence). Trimming removed 3 bases from V and 6 bases from J, with 14 bases in between. CDR3 in amino acids: CASSFTAGPPEAFF. The CDR3 DNA is TGTGCCAGCAGTTTTACAGCCGGCCCCCCTGAAGCTTTCTTT.

The rearrangement joins TRBV30 to TRBJ1-1; D possibly corresponds to TRBD1 (6 bases). The germline V and J ends were trimmed by 3 bases and 12 bases, with 14 bases remaining between them. Germline CDR1 and CDR2: GTSNPN and SVGIG (reference sequence). The CDR3 is 11 residues long. CDR3: CAWRITGTTFF. CDR3 nucleotide sequence: TGTGCCTGGAGGATAACAGGGACTACTTTCTTT.

In this sample, this clone turned up once. The genes are TRBV29-1 and TRBJ2-3; 7 bases are a match to TRBD2. V lost 5 bases and J lost 3; bases outside the gene matches: 8. CDR3 length: 14 residues. Per the germline V gene, CDR1 is SQVTM and CDR2 is ANQGSEA. CDR3 sequence: CSVLKAGPTDTQYF. The CDR3 coding sequence is TGCAGCGTTCTCAAAGCGGGGCCTACAGATACGCAGTATTTT.

The chain couples TRBV6-4 to TRBJ2-5, with a weak D call TRBD2 (6 bases). CDR3 length equals 12 residues. Trimming left V 0 bases short and J 8 bases short, with 7 bases between. Germline V gene sequence: CDR1 MRHNA, CDR2 SNTAGT. The CDR3: CASSDSGGTQYF. CDR3 bases: TGTGCCAGCAGTGACTCGGGGGGTACCCAGTACTTC.

The J gene is TRBJ2-5, the V gene TRBV2; D uncertain. Germline values: CDR1 SNHLY, CDR2 FYNNEI. V shed 6 bases and J shed 4 bases, with 12 bases lying between them. The CDR3 covers 13 residues. The CDR3 is CASRTELGETQYF. The CDR3 nucleotides read TGTGCCAGCAGGACGGAGTTAGGAGAGACCCAGTACTTC.

This chain connects TRBV9 to TRBJ1-4; TRBD1 might be the D (5 bases). The CDR3 runs to 15 residues. The V gene lost 0 bases and the J gene lost 1 base, with 7 bases spanning the gap. Germline CDR1 is SGDLS and CDR2 is YYNGEE. CDR3 nucleotides: TGTGCCAGCAGCGTAGGTGACAGAACTAATGAAAAACTGTTTTTT. Translating gives CASSVGDRTNEKLFF.

The rearrangement joins TRBV27 to TRBJ2-7, with D unresolved. Per germline, CDR1 MNHEY and CDR2 SMNVEV (reference sequence). The length of the CDR3 is 15 residues. The V and J ends lost 3 bases and 4 bases respectively, with 16 bases between them. The CDR3 loop is CASSFIGDFAYEQYF. The CDR3 DNA sequence: TGTGCCAGCAGTTTTATTGGAGATTTCGCGTACGAGCAGTACTTC.

V is TRBV14 and J is TRBJ2-5; D call uncertain. Germline V CDR1 and CDR2: SGHDN, FVKESK. The CDR3 has 12 amino acids. V lost 3 bases, J lost 4 bases, and 6 bases lay in between. CDR3 loop: CASSQSGETQYF. For the CDR3, the DNA is TGTGCCAGCAGCCAGAGTGGAGAGACCCAGTACTTC.

This clone was seen just once. DNA for the CDR3: TGTGCCAGCAGCGAAGCCGGGACTACCTACAATGAGCAGTTCTTC. Amino acids: CASSEAGTTYNEQFF. The chain carries TRBV7-2 and TRBJ2-1, with 7 bases lining up with TRBD2. This CDR3 is 15 amino acids long. Losses at the gene ends were 5 bases for V and 2 bases for J; bases not matched to a gene: 6. Germline values: CDR1 SGHTA, CDR2 FQGNSA.

The chain uses TRBV11-1 and TRBJ2-1; unclear D gene. The CDR3 is made up of 13 amino acids. CDR1 SGHAT and CDR2 FQDESV come from the germline V gene (reference sequence). The V and J ends lost 5 bases and 8 bases respectively, with 13 bases between them. For the CDR3, the DNA is TGTGCCAGCAGCCTCGACGGGTGGGATGAGCAGTTCTTC. Translating it yields CASSLDGWDEQFF.

The chain is built from TRBV7-9 and TRBJ2-3; 10 bases map to TRBD2. The V gene's germline CDR1 is SEHNR and CDR2 FQNEAQ (reference sequence). The CDR3 extends over 15 amino acids. Trimming at V came to 3 bases and at J to 4 bases, leaving 4 bases not matched to a gene. For the CDR3, the DNA is TGTGCCAGCAGCTTCAGCGGGGGGGCGGCAGATACGCAGTATTTT. This gives the protein CASSFSGGAADTQYF.

The chain employs TRBV11-1 and TRBJ2-1, with D perhaps TRBD2 (6 bases). V lost 2 bases and J lost 5, with 13 bases in between. Germline lookup yields CDR1 SGHAT and CDR2 FQDESV (reference sequence). The CDR3 is made up of 15 amino acids. CDR3 amino acids: CASSLPGTQHNEQFF. The CDR3 bases are TGTGCCAGCAGCTTACCCGGGACTCAACACAATGAGCAGTTCTTC. The full variable domain, completed using reference TRBV11-1 and TRBJ2-1, is EAEVAQSPRYKITEKSQAVAFWCDPISGHATLYWYRQILGQGPELLVQFQDESVVDDSQLPKDRFSAERLKGVDSTLKIQPAELGDSAMYLCASSLPGTQHNEQFFGPGTRLTVL.

The CDR3 sequence is CASSPDRGQYGYTF. The CDR3 bases are TGTGCCAGCAGCCCCGACAGGGGCCAGTATGGCTACACCTTC. J is TRBJ1-2 and V is TRBV5-6, with 8 bases aligning to TRBD1. The CDR3 sequence is 14 residues long. Germline CDR1 SGHDT, CDR2 YYEEEE. J lost 5 bases, V lost 4 bases, and 7 bases had no gene match.

Only one count was recorded for this clone. The genes are TRBV7-3 and TRBJ2-3; tentatively, D is TRBD1 (6 bases). The V end was cut by 5 bases, the J end by 4 bases, with 10 bases between. CDR1 is SGHTA, CDR2 FQGTGA, per germline. The CDR3 has 13 amino acids. For the CDR3, the DNA is TGTGCCAGCAGCCAGGGGTCTTCAGATACGCAGTATTTT. Translated: CASSQGSSDTQYF.

The rearrangement joins TRBV6-5 to TRBJ2-2; D unclear. V was trimmed by 2 bases and J by 7 bases, leaving 11 bases between them. Germline V gene lookup returns CDR1 MNHEY and CDR2 SVGAGI. The CDR3 spans 14 residues. The CDR3 protein is CASSYRNQVGELFF. The DNA of the CDR3 is TGTGCCAGCAGTTACCGCAATCAGGTCGGGGAGCTGTTTTTT.

This chain uses TRBV5-5 with TRBJ2-2; the D is unclear. Germline loops: CDR1 SGHKS, CDR2 YYEKEE (reference sequence). V was shortened by 2 bases and J by 4 bases, with 9 bases between the two germline ends. CDR3 length equals 14 residues. Written as DNA, the CDR3 is TGTGCCAGCAGCTTATTCGGCGGCACCGGGGAGCTGTTTTTT. This sequence encodes CASSLFGGTGELFF.

This sequence joins TRBV2 and TRBJ1-3; D remains unclear. Germline CDR1 is SNHLY and CDR2 is FYNNEI. V was cut by 3 bases and J by 0 bases, with 9 bases left in between. The CDR3 runs 15 residues. The CDR3 is CASSDDWSSGNTIYF. DNA for the CDR3: TGTGCCAGCAGTGATGACTGGTCCTCTGGAAACACCATATATTTT.